Included here is one T cell receptor (beta chain) sequence, with context. CDR1 and CDR2 (germline): ENHRY, SYGVKD. This CDR3 spans 14 amino acids. J gave up 3 bases and V 6 bases, and 7 bases lay outside the gene matches. This sample stems from a study of cytomegalovirus exposure and HLA in healthy donors. A multiplex PCR was run with 60 Vbeta primers and 13 Jbeta primers. Original processing notes: In a later analysis, of some 80 million unique beta chains, around 9.9 million appeared in at least two donors. This table comes from immunoSEQ multiplex PCR, and its TCRdb copy is limited to in-frame clones, with some not included. The V and J calls and the clone size are those of that table, but D and trimming were determined from the DNA. The table has around 150,000 clones, about three quarters seen once; the top ten hold about 0.93%.

The material sequenced was PBMCs. This receptor was identified in a woman aged 45-65 years in good health and CMV-seropositive. The chain recombines TRBV10-3 with TRBJ2-7, with 8 bases that match TRBD1. CDR3 DNA sequence: TGTGCCATCAGGGGGACAGGCGGGGTCTACGAGCAGTACTTC. Protein sequence: CAIRGTGGVYEQYF.